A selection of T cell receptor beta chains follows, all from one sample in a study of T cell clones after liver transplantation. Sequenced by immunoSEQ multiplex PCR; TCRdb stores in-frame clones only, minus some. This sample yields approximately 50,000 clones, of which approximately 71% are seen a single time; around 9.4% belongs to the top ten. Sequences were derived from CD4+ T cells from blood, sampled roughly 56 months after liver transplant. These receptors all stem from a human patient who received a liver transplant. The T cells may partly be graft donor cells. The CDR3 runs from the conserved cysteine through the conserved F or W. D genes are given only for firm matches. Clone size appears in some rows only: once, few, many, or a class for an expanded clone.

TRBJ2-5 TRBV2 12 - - CASGGSQETQYF TGTGCCAGCGGGGGGAGCCAAGAGACCCAGTACTTC
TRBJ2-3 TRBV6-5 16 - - CASSSRRGGHTDTQYF TGTGCCAGCAGTTCGAGAAGGGGGGGGCACACAGATACGCAGTATTTT
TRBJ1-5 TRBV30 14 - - CAWSALGAQQPQHF TGTGCCTGGAGTGCACTCGGGGCGCAGCAGCCCCAGCATTTT
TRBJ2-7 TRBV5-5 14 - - CASSSYRDPYEQYF TGTGCCAGCAGCTCCTATCGGGACCCTTACGAGCAGTACTTC
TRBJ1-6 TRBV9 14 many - CASSLQSHNSPLHF TGTGCCAGCAGCCTCCAGTCGCATAATTCACCCCTCCACTTT
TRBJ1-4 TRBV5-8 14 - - CASSLWGKNEKLFF TGTGCCAGCAGCTTATGGGGGAAAAATGAAAAACTGTTTTTT
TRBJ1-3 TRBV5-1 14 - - CASSLGGPRNTIYF TGCGCCAGCAGCCTAGGAGGGCCAAGAAACACCATATATTTT
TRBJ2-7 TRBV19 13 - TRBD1 CASSRDRNYEQYF TGTGCCAGTAGTAGGGACAGAAACTACGAGCAGTACTTC
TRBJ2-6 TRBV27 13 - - CATRFSGANVLTF TGTGCCACCCGGTTTTCCGGGGCCAACGTCCTGACTTTC
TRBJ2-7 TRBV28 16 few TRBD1 CASSLSGYQGANEQYF TGTGCCAGCAGTTTATCCGGTTATCAGGGGGCGAACGAGCAGTACTTC
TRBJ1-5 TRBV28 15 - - CASSLGPGVDRPQHF TGTGCCAGCAGTTTAGGGCCAGGGGTCGATAGGCCCCAGCATTTT
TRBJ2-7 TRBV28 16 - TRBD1 CASSGQGASAPYEQYF TGTGCCAGCTCGGGACAGGGGGCATCCGCCCCCTACGAGCAGTACTTC
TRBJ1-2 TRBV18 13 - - CASSSGTDYGYTF TGTGCCAGCTCGTCCGGGACGGACTATGGCTACACCTTC
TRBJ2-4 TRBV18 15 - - CASSPPNGAKNIQYF TGTGCCAGCTCACCACCGAACGGGGCCAAAAACATTCAGTACTTC
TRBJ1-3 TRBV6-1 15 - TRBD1 CASSETRGLGNTIYF TGTGCCAGCAGTGAAACCAGGGGGCTTGGAAACACCATATATTTT
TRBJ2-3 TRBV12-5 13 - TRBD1 CASGKQGLDTQYF TGTGCTAGTGGGAAACAGGGGTTAGATACGCAGTATTTT
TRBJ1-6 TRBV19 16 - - CASSIVRGTSHSPLHF TGTGCCAGTAGTATAGTAAGAGGGACATCCCATTCACCCCTCCACTTT
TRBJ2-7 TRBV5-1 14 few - CASSSGTGSYEQYF TGCGCCAGCAGCTCGGGGACTGGGTCCTACGAGCAGTACTTC
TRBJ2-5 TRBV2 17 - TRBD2 CASSRRLAGGSKETQYF TGTGCCAGCAGTCGGAGACTAGCGGGGGGATCTAAAGAGACCCAGTACTTC
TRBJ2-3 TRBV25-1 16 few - CASSESGGSITDTQYF TGTGCCAGCAGTGAATCAGGAGGGTCGATCACAGATACGCAGTATTTT